This T cell receptor beta chain was profiled in a study of blood T cell repertoires in COVID-19 (dated by TCRdb to the early 2020s). Some background on the complete study: Samples covering the acute and convalescent phases of COVID-19 were provided by collaborators in the United States, Italy and Spain. The prospective study material was composed of cDNA or gDNA derived from T cells, B-cell-depleted T cells, or PBMCs. Deeply sampled blood TCRbeta repertoires from subjects exposed to, actively infected with, or recovered from COVID-19 were included in the dataset. A freely available public database, intended as a resource for researchers studying the immune response to SARS-CoV-2, is where the repertoires were released. The samples were drawn from two sources: the first 160 participants of the ongoing ImmuneRACE study, and 1,000 to 1,500 subjects contributed by 6 global collaborators. A de-identified subject ID, COVID-19 status, age in years and sex were almost always included in the sample metadata. Where available, HLA class I and class II types were taken from metadata supplied by the sample provider and were not determined by assay-based typing. Overall results and qualifications from the work: Clinical and demographic metadata were provided uncurated, with the amount varying by source and participant.

Another Seattle source contributed samples from volunteer blood donors who had recovered from COVID-19. Collaborating institutions collected whole blood in K2EDTA tubes following their own protocols. For TCRbeta analysis, collaborator samples were shipped as frozen whole blood, as isolated PBMCs, or as DNA extracted from either sample type. TCRbeta CDR3 regions were amplified from genomic DNA by means of the immunoSEQ Assay, a bias-controlled multiplex PCR. The study's processing was this. Within the assay, amplification of reference gene primers was used to estimate how many nucleated cells each sample contained. Sequence reads were collapsed and filtered to measure the absolute abundance of every unique TCRbeta CDR3 rearrangement. For each sample, productive Simpson clonality was calculated by taking the square root of Simpson's diversity index across productive rearrangements. TCRdb re-hosts the immuneACCESS table, in-frame sequences only. Its copies lack some clones; in the studies checked, an unresolved V gene accounts for under half of them, and the cause for the rest is not known. V, J and clone size reflect that table, while D and trimming were determined from the DNA. Within this sample are about 280,000 clones, with 89% of them counted one time only. The top ten clonotypes cover less than 0.95% of the sample.

The junction shows trimming of 3 bases on V and 3 bases on J, plus 15 bases between the germline ends. Per the germline V gene (reference sequence), GTSNPN is the CDR1 and SVGIG is the CDR2. From the cysteine up to the phenylalanine, the CDR3 has a length of 15 residues. Only CDR3 DNA is held: 45 bases, read in frame from base 1. This clone was detected only a few times. Its binding antigen is unknown. There are no base qualities to consult, and no much larger clone falls within one base. Material: peripheral blood. The rearranged chain carries TRBV30 and TRBJ1-5, with TRBD1 as a weak D call on 5 bases. This TCR derives from a woman aged 40 to 49 who had recovered from COVID-19. The nucleotides read TGTGCCTGGAGCGCCGGAGGGGCGGACAATCAGCCCCAGCATTTT. Translated, it gives CAWSAGGADNQPQHF.